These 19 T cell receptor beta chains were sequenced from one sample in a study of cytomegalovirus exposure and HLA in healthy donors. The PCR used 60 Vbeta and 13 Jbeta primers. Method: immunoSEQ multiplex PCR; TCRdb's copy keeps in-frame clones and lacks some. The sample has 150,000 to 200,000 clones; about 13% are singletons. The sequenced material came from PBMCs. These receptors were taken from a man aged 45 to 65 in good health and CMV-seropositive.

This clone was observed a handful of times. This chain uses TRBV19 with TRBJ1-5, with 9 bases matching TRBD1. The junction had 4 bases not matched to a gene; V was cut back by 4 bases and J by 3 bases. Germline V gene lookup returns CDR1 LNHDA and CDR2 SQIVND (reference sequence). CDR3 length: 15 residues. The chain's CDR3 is CASSTRTGDNQPQHF. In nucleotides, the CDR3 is TGTGCCAGTAGTACTCGGACAGGGGACAATCAGCCCCAGCATTTT. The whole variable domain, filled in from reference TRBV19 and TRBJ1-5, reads DGGITQSPKYLFRKEGQNVTLSCEQNLNHDAMYWYRQDPGQGLRLIYYSQIVNDFQKGDIAEGYSVSREKKESFPLTVTSAQKNPTAFYLCASSTRTGDNQPQHFGDGTRLSIL.

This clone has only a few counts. This chain's CDR3 is CASSVVGTGTGELFF. CDR3 sequence (DNA): TGTGCCAGCAGCGTAGTAGGGACAGGGACCGGGGAGCTGTTTTTT. The V gene is TRBV9, the J gene TRBJ2-2; 9 positions agree with TRBD1. The CDR3 totals 15 residues. Trimming removed 0 bases from V and 5 bases from J; junction bases left unmatched: 2. Germline V gene lookup returns CDR1 SGDLS and CDR2 YYNGEE.

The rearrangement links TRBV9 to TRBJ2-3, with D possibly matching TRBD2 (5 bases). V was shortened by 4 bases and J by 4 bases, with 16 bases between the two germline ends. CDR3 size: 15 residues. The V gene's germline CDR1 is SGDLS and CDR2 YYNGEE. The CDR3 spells CASSPRLSVPDTQYF. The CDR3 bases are TGTGCCAGCAGCCCCCGTCTTAGCGTACCAGATACGCAGTATTTT. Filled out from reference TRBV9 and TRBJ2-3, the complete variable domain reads DSGVTQTPKHLITATGQRVTLRCSPRSGDLSVYWYQQSLDQGLQFLIQYYNGEERAKGNILERFSAQQFPDLHSELNLSSLELGDSALYFCASSPRLSVPDTQYFGPGTRLTVL.

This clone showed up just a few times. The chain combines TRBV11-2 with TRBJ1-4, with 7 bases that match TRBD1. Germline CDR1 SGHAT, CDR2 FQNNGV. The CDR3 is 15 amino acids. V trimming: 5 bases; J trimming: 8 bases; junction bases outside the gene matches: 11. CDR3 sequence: CASSPDRAPGEKLFF. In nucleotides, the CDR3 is TGTGCCAGCAGCCCCGACAGGGCCCCGGGAGAAAAACTGTTTTTT.

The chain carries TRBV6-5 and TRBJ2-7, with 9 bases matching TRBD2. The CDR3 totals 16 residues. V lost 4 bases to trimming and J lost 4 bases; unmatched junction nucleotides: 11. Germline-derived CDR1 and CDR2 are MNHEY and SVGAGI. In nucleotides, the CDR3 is TGTGCCAGCAGTTCTCCGACTAGCGGCGGACTTTACGAGCAGTACTTC. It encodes CASSSPTSGGLYEQYF.

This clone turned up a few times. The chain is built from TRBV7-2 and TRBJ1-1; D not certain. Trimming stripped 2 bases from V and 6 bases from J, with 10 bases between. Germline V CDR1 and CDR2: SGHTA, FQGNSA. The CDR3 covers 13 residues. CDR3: CASSLQEDAEAFF. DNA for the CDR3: TGTGCCAGCAGCTTACAGGAAGATGCTGAAGCTTTCTTT.

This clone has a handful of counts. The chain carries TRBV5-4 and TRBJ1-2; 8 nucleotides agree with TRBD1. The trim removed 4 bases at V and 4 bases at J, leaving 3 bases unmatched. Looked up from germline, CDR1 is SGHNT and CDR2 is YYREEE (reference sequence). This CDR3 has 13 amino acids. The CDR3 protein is CASSPDRAYGYTF. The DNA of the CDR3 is TGTGCCAGCAGCCCGGACAGGGCCTATGGCTACACCTTC.

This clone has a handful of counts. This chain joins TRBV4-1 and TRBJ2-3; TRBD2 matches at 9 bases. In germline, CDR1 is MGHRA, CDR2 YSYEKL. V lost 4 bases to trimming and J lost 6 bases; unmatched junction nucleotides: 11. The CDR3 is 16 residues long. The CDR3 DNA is TGCGCCAGCAGCCTCCAAGCGGGGGGAAACCAGGATACGCAGTATTTT. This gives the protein CASSLQAGGNQDTQYF.

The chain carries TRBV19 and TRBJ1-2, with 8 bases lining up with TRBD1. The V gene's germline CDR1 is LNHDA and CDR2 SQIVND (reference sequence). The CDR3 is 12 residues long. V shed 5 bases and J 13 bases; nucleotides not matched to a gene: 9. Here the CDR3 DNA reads TGTGCCAGTAGTCTCTCGGACAGGGACCGCACCTTC. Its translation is CASSLSDRDRTF.

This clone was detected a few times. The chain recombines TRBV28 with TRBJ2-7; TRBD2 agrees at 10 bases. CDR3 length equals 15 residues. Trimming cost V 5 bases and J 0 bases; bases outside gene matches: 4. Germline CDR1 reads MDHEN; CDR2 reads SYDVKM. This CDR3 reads CASSIAGGNSYEQYV. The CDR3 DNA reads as TGTGCCAGCAGTATAGCGGGGGGAAACTCCTACGAGCAGTACGTC.

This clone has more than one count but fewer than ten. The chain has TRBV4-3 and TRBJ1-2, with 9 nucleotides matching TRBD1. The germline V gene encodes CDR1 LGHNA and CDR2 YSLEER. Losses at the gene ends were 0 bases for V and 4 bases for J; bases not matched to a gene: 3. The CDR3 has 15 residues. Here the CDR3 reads CASSQDQTGGYGYTF. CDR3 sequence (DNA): TGCGCCAGCAGCCAAGATCAGACAGGGGGCTATGGCTACACCTTC.

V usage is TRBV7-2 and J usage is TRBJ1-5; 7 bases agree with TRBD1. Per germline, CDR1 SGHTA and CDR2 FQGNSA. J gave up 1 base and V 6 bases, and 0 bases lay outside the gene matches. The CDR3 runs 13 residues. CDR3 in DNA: TGTGCCAGCAGGGGACAGAGCAATCAGCCCCAGCATTTT. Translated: CASRGQSNQPQHF.

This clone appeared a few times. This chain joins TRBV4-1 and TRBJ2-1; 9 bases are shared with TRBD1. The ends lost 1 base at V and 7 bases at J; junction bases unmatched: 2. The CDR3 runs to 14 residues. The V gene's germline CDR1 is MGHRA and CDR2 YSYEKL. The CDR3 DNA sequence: TGCGCCAGCAGCCAAGCGACAGGGGGTAATGAGCAGTTCTTC. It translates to CASSQATGGNEQFF.

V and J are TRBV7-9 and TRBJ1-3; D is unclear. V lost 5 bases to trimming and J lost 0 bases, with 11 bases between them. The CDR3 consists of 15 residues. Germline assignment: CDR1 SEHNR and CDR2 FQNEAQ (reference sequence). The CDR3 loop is CASSEREYSGNTIYF. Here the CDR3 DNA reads TGTGCCAGCAGCGAAAGGGAGTACTCTGGAAACACCATATATTTT.

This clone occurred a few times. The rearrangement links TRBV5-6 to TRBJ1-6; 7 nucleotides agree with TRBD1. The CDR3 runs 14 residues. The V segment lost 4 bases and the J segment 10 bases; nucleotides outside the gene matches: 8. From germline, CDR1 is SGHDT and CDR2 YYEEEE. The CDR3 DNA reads TGTGCCAGCAGCCTCTGGGACAGCGAATCACCCCTCCACTTT. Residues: CASSLWDSESPLHF.

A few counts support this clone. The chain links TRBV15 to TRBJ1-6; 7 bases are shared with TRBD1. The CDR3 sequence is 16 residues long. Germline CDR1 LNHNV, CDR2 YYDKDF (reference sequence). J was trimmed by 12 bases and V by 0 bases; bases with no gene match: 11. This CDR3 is CATSREVPGGYRPLHF. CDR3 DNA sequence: TGTGCCACCAGCAGAGAGGTGCCAGGGGGTTATCGACCCCTCCACTTT.

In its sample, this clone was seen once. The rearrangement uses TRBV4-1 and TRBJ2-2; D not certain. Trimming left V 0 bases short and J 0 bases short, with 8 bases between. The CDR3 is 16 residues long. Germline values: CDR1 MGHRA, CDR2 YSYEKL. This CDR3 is CASSQEPGTNTGELFF. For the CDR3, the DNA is TGCGCCAGCAGCCAAGAACCGGGTACGAACACCGGGGAGCTGTTTTTT.

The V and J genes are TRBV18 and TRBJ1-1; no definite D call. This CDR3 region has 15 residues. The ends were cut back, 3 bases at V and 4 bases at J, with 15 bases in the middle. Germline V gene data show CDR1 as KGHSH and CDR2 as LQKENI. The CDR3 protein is CASSPLPSGFTEAFF. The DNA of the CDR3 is TGTGCCAGCTCACCCCTACCTTCGGGGTTCACTGAAGCTTTCTTT.

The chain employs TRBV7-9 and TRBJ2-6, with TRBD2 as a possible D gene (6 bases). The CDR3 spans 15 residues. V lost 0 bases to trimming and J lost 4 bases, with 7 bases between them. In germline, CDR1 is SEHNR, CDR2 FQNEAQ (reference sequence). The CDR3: CASSLAGRGANVLTF. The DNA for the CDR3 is TGTGCCAGCAGCTTAGCGGGGAGGGGGGCCAACGTCCTGACTTTC.